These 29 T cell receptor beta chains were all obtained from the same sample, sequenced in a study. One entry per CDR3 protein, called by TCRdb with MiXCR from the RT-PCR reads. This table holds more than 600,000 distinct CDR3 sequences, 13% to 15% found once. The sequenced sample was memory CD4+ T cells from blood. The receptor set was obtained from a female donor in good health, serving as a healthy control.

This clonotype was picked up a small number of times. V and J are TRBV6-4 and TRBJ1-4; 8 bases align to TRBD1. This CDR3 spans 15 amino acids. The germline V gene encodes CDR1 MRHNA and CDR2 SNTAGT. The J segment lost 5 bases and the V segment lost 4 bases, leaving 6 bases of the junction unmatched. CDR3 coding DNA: TGTGCCAGCAGTGTCGGTGGACAGGGCAATGAAAAACTGTTTTTT. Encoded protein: CASSVGGQGNEKLFF.

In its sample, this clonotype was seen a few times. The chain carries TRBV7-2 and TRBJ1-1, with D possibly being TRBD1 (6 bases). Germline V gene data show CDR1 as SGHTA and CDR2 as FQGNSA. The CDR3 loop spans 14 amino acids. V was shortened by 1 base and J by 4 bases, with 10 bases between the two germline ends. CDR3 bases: TGTGCCAGCAGCTTAGAATCCAGGGGCACTGAAGCTTTCTTT. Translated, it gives CASSLESRGTEAFF.

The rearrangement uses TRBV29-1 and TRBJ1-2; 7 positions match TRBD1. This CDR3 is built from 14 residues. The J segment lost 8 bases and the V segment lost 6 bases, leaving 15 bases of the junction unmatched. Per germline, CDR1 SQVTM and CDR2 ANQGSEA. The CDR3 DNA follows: TGCAGCGTCTTAACCGGGACAGTGATGAGCGGCTACACCTTC. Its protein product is CSVLTGTVMSGYTF.

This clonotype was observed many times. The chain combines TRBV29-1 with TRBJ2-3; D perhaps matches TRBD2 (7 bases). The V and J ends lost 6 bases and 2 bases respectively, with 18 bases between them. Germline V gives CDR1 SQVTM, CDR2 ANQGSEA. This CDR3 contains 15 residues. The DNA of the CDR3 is TGCAGCGTCGCGGGAGCCGGGGGCCCCACAGATACGCAGTATTTT. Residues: CSVAGAGGPTDTQYF.

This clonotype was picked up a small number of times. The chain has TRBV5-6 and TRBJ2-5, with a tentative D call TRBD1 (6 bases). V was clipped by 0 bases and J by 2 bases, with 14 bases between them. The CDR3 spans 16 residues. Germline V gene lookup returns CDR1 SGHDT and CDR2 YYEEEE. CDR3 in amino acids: CASSLVGDIQQETQYF. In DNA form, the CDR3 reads TGTGCCAGCAGCTTGGTGGGGGACATACAGCAAGAGACCCAGTACTTC. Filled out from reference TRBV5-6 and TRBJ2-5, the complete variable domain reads DAGVTQSPTHLIKTRGQQVTLRCSPKSGHDTVSWYQQALGQGPQFIFQYYEEEERQRGNFPDRFSGHQFPNYSSELNVNALLLGDSALYLCASSLVGDIQQETQYFGPGTRLLVL.

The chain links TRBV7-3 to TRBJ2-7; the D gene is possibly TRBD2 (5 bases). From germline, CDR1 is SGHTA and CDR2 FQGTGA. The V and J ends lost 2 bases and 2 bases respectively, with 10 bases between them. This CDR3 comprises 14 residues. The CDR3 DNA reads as TGTGCCAGCAGCTTATCTAGCTCAGCCTACGAGCAGTACTTC. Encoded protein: CASSLSSSAYEQYF.

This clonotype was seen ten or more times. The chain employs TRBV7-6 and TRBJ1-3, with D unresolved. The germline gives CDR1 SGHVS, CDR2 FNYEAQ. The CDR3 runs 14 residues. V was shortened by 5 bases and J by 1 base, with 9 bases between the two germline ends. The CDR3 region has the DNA TGTGCCAGCAGCCACCGTGGTTCTGGAAACACCATATATTTT. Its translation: CASSHRGSGNTIYF.

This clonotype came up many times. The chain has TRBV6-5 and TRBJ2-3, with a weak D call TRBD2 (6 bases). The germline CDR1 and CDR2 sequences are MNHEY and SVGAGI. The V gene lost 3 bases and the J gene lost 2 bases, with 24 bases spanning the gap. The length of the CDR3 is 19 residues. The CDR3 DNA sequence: TGTGCCAGCAGTTATCAAACGCCAAGGGGACTCGGGGCCACAGATACGCAGTATTTT. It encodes CASSYQTPRGLGATDTQYF.

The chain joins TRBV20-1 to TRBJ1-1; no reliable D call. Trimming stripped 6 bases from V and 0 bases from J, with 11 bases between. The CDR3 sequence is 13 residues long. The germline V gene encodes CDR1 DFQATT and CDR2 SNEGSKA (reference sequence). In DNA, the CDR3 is TGCAGTGCCGTACCGGTACTGAACACTGAAGCTTTCTTT. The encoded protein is CSAVPVLNTEAFF.

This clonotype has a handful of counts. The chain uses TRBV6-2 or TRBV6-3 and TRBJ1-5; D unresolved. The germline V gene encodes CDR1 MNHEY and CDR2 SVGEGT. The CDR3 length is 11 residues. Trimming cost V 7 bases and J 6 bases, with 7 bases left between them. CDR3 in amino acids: CASTDGQPQHF. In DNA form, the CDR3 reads TGTGCCAGCACCGACGGTCAGCCCCAGCATTTT.

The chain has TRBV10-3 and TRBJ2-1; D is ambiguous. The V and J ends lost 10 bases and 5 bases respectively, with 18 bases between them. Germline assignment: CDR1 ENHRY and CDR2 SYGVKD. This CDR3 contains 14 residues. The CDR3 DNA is TGTGCCAGCGGTGGGATCCGACGGAACAATGAGCAGTTCTTC. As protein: CASGGIRRNNEQFF.

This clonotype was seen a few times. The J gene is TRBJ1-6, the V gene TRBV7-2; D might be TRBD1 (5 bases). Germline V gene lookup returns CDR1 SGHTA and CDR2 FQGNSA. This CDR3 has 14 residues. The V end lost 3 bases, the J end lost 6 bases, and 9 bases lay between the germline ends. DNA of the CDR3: TGTGCCAGCAGCTTCGCAGGGCGTAATTCACCCCTCCACTTT. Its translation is CASSFAGRNSPLHF.

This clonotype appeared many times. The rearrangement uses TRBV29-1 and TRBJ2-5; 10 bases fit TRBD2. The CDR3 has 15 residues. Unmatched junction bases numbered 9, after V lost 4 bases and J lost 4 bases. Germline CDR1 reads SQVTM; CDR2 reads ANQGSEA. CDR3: CSVVKREGRGETQYF. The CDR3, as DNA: TGCAGCGTTGTTAAGCGGGAGGGCCGTGGAGAGACCCAGTACTTC.

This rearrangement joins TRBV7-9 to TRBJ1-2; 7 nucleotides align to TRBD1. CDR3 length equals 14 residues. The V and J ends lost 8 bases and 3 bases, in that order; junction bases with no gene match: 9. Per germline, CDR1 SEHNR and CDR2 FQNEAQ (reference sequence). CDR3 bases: TGTGCCAGCCGAACGACAGGGCCGGACTATGGCTACACCTTC. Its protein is CASRTTGPDYGYTF. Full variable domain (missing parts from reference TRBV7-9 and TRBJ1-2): DTGVSQNPRHKITKRGQNVTFRCDPISEHNRLYWYRQTLGQGPEFLTYFQNEAQLEKSRLLSDRFSAERPKGSFSTLEIQRTEQGDSAMYLCASRTTGPDYGYTFGSGTRLTVV.

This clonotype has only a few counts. CDR3 sequence reads: CASSRDRVIEKLFF. CDR3 in DNA: TGTGCCAGCAGCCGGGACAGGGTTATTGAAAAACTGTTTTTT. The rearrangement links TRBV7-8 to TRBJ1-4, with 9 bases that match TRBD1. V shed 5 bases and J 7 bases; nucleotides not matched to a gene: 5. Germline CDR1 is SGHVS and CDR2 is FQNEAQ. The CDR3 is made up of 14 amino acids.

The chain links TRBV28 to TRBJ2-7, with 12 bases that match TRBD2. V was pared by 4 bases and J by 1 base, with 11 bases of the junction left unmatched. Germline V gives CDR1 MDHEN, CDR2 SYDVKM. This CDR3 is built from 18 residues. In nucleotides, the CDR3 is TGTGCCAGCAGTTCGAGCCACCCGACTAGCGGGAGATCCTACGAGCAGTACTTC. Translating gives CASSSSHPTSGRSYEQYF.

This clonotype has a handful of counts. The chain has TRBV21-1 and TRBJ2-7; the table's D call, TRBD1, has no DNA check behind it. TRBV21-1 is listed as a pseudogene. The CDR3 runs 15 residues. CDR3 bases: TGTGCCAGCAGCGCGCATTGCGGACAGAACTACGAGCAGTACTTC. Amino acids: CASSAHCGQNYEQYF.

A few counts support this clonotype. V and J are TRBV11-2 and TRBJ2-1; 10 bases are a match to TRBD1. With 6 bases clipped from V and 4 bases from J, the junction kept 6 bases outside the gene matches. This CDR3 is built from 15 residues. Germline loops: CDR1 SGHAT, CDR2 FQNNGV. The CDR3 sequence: CASRTGGSSYNEQFF. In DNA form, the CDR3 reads TGTGCCAGCAGGACAGGGGGCTCTTCATACAATGAGCAGTTCTTC.

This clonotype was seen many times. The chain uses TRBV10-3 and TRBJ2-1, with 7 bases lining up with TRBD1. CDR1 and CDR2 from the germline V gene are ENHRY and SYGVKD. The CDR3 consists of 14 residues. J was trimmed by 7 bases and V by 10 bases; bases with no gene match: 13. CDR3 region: CANRGQDAWNEQFF. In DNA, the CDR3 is TGTGCCAACCGTGGACAGGATGCCTGGAATGAGCAGTTCTTC.

CDR3 sequence (DNA): TGTGCCAGCAGTACCCTGACAGGGACCACTGAAGCTTTCTTT. This gives the protein CASSTLTGTTEAFF. V gene TRBV6-6 combines with J gene TRBJ1-1; 7 bases are a match to TRBD1. Germline V CDR1 and CDR2: MNHNY, SVGAGI (reference sequence). The trim removed 5 bases at V and 4 bases at J, leaving 7 bases unmatched. CDR3 length: 14 amino acids.

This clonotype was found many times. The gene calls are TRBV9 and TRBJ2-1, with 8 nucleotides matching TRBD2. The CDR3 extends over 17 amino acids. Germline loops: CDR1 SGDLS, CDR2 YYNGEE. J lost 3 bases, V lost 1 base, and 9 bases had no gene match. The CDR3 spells CASSVNAGGANYNEQFF. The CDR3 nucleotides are TGTGCCAGCAGCGTAAACGCGGGGGGCGCTAACTACAATGAGCAGTTCTTC.

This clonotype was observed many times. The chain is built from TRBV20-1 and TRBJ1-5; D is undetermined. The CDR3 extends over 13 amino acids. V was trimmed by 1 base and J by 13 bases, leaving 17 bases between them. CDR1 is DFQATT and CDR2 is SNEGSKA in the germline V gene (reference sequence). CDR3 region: CSARAGQLFSQHF. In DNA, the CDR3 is TGCAGTGCTAGAGCGGGTCAGTTATTTTCTCAGCATTTT.

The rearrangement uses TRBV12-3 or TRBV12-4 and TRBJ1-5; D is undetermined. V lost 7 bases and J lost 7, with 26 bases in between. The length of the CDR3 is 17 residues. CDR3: CASTSRTREGNEQPQHF. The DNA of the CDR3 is TGTGCCAGCACCTCACGGACTCGCGAGGGTAACGAGCAGCCCCAGCATTTT.

The CDR3, as DNA: TGTGCCAGCAGCTTATGGAACTTGGGTGGCTACACCTTC. Encoded protein: CASSLWNLGGYTF. The J gene is TRBJ1-2, the V gene TRBV7-2; D unclear. The length of the CDR3 is 13 residues. V lost 2 bases and J 7 bases, leaving 11 bases between the germline ends. The germline gives CDR1 SGHTA, CDR2 FQGNSA.

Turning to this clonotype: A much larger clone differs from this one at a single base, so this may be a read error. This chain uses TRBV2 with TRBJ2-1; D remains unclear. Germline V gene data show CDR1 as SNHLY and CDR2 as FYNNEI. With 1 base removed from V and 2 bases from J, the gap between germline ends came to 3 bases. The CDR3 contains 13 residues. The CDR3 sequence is CASSEGAYNEQFF. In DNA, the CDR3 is TGTGCCAGCAGTGAAGGGGCCTACAATGAGCAGTTCTTC.

The CDR3: CASSHGLAGAVEQFF. For the CDR3, the DNA is TGTGCCAGCAGCCACGGACTAGCGGGAGCGGTTGAGCAGTTCTTC. The V call is TRBV3-1, the J call TRBJ2-1; 13 bases are shared with TRBD2. The length of the CDR3 is 15 residues. The germline V gene encodes CDR1 LGHDT and CDR2 YNNKEL (reference sequence). Trimming removed 3 bases from V and 9 bases from J; junction bases left unmatched: 5.

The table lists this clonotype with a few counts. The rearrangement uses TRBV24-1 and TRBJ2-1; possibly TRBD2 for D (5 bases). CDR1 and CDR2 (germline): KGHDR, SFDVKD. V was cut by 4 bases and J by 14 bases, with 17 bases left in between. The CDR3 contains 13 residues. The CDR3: CATSDPARAFKFF. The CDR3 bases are TGTGCCACCAGTGACCCCGCGCGGGCCTTTAAGTTCTTC.

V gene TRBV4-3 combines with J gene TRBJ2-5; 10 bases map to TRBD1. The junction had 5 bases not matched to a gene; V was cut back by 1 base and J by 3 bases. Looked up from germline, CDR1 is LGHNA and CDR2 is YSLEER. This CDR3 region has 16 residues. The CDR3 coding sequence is TGCGCCAGCAGCCAAGTGGGGGACAGGGGCAAAGAGACCCAGTACTTC. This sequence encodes CASSQVGDRGKETQYF.

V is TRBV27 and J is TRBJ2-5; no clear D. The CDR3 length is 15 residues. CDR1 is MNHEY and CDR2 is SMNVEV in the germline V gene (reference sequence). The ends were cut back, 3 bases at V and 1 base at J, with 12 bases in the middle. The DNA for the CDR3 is TGTGCCAGCAGTTTGGGATTGGGTGCCCAAGAGACCCAGTACTTC. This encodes CASSLGLGAQETQYF.